The clone carrying this TCR beta chain was found once. Its specificity is unknown. Germline V lookup: CDR1 SGHRS, CDR2 YFSETQ. Trimming cost V 4 bases and J 0 bases, with 13 bases left between them. The CDR3 covers 15 residues. This sample was taken from a study of CD8+ T cells in alopecia areata. Study information: Treated individuals took tofacitinib by mouth, 5 to 10 mg twice daily. Whole-study findings and limits: Clonality was higher in lesional than normal scalp, especially in alopecia totalis/universalis.

Extracted RNA was reverse transcribed into cDNA, the sequencing template. Clones were read by immunoSEQ multiplex PCR, and TCRdb kept only the in-frame ones, dropping some. The sample carries 90,000 to 100,000 clones, roughly two fifths recorded once. Sampling of alopecia areata patients yielded lesional scalp punch biopsies as well as peripheral blood. Cell sorting was applied to PBMCs, and CD4+ and CD8+ T cells were collected. This sequence originates from a human donor with alopecia areata. The chain carries TRBV5-1 and TRBJ1-1, with D unclear. The sequenced sample was CD4+ T cells sorted from blood. CDR3 protein: CASSQFPGMNTEAFF. DNA for the CDR3: TGCGCCAGCAGCCAATTCCCGGGGATGAACACTGAAGCTTTCTTT.